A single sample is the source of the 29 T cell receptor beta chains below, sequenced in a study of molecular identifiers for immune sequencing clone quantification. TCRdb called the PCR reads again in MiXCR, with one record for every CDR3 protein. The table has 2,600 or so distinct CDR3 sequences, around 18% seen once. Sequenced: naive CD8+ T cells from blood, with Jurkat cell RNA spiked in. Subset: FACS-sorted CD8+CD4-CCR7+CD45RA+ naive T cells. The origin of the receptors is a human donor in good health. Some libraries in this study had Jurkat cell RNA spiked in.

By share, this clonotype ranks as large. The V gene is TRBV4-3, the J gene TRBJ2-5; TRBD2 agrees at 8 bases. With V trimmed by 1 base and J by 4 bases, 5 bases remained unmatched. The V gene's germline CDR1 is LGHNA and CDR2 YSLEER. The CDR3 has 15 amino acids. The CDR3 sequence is CASSQGAGARETQYF. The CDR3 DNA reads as TGCGCCAGCAGCCAAGGAGCGGGAGCGCGAGAGACCCAGTACTTC.

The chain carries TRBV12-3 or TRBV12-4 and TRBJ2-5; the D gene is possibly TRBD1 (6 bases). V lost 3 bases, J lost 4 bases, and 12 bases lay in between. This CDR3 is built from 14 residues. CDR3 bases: TGTGCCAGCAGTTTTTACAGGGTTGGAGAGACCCAGTACTTC. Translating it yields CASSFYRVGETQYF.

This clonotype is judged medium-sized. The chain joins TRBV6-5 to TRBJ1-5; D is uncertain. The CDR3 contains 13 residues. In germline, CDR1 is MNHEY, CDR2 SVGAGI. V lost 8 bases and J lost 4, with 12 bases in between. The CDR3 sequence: CASGKRVNQPQHF. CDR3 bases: TGTGCCAGCGGAAAAAGGGTGAATCAGCCCCAGCATTTT.

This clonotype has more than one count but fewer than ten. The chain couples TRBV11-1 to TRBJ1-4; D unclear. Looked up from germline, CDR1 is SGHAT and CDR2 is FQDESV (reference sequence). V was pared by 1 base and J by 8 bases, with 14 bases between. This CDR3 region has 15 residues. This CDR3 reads CASSLVGPRHEKLFF. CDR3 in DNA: TGTGCCAGCAGCTTAGTAGGACCCAGACACGAAAAACTGTTTTTT.

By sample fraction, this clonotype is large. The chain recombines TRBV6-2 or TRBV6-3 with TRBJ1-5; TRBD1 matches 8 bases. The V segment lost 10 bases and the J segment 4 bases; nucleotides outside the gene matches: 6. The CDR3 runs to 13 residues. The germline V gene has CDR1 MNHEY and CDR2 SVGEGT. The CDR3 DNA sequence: TGTGCCATACGGGACAGGTCGAATCAGCCCCAGCATTTT. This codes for CAIRDRSNQPQHF.

DNA of the CDR3: TGTGCCAGCAGCTCTAGTGGACGGGGATACGAGCAGTACTTC. It specifies CASSSSGRGYEQYF. The rearrangement uses TRBV7-9 and TRBJ2-7, with a possible D match to TRBD2 (5 bases). Germline V CDR1 and CDR2: SEHNR, FQNEAQ (reference sequence). Deletions cut 4 bases from V and 4 bases from J, with 14 bases between. The CDR3 sequence is 14 residues long.

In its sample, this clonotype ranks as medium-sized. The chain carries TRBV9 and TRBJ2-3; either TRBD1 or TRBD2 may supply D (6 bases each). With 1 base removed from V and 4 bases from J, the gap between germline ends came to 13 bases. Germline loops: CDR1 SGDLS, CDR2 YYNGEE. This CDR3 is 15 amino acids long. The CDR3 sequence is CASSVWGADPDTQYF. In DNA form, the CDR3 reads TGTGCCAGCAGCGTATGGGGGGCGGACCCAGATACGCAGTATTTT.

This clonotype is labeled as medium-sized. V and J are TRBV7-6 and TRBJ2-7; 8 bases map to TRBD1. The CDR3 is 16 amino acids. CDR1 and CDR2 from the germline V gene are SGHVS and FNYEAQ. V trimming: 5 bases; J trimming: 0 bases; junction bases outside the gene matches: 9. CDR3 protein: CASSPEPGQASYEQYF. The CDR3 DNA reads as TGTGCCAGCAGCCCAGAACCGGGACAGGCCTCCTACGAGCAGTACTTC.

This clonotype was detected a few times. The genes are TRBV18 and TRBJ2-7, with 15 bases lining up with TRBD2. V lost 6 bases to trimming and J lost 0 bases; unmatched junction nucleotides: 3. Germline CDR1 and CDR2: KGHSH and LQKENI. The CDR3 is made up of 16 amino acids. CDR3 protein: CASSGTSGRNSYEQYF. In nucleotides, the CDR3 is TGTGCCAGCTCCGGGACTAGCGGGAGGAACTCCTACGAGCAGTACTTC.

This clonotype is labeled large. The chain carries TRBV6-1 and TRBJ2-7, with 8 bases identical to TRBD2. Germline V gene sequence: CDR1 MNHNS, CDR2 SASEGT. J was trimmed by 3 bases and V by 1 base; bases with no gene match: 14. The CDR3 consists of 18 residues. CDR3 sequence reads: CASSEERPGRDYFYEQYF. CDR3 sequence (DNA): TGTGCCAGCAGTGAAGAACGTCCCGGGAGGGATTACTTCTACGAGCAGTACTTC.

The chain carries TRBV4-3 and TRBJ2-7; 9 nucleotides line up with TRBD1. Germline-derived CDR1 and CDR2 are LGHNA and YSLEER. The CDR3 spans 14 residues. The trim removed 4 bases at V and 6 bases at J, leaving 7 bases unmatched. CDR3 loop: CASSPGTGIPEQYF. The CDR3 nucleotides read TGCGCCAGCAGCCCCGGGACAGGGATTCCCGAGCAGTACTTC.

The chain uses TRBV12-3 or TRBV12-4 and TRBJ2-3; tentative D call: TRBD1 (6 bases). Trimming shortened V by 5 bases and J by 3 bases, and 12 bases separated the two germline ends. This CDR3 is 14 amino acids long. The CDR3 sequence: CASSHTGLTDTQYF. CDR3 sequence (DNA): TGTGCCAGCAGTCACACAGGGTTGACAGATACGCAGTATTTT.

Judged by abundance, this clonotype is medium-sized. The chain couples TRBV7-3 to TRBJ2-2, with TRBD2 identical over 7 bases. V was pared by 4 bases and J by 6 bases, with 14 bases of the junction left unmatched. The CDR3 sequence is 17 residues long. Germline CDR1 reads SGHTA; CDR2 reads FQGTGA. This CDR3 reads CASSWSLGGRGAGELFF. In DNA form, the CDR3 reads TGTGCCAGCAGCTGGTCTCTCGGCGGGAGAGGTGCCGGGGAGCTGTTTTTT.

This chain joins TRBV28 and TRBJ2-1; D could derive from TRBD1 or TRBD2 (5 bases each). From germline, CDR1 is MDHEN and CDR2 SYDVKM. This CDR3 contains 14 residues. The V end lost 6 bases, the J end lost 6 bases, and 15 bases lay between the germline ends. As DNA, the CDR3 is TGTGCCAGCAGCCCTGAGGGGAGAGCCAATGAGCAGTTCTTC. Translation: CASSPEGRANEQFF.

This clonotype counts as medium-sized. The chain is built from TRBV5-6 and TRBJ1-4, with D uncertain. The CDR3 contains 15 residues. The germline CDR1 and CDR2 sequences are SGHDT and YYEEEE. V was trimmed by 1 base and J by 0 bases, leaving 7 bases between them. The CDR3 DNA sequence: TGTGCCAGCAGCTTGAAAGGGACAACTAATGAAAAACTGTTTTTT. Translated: CASSLKGTTNEKLFF.

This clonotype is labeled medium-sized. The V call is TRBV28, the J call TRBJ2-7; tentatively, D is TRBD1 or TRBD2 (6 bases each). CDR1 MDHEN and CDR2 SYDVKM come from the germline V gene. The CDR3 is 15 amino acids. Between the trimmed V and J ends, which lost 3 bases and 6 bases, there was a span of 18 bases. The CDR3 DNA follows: TGTGCCAGCAGTTTTCGGGGGCCTCGGTCTTTCGAGCAGTACTTC. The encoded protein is CASSFRGPRSFEQYF.

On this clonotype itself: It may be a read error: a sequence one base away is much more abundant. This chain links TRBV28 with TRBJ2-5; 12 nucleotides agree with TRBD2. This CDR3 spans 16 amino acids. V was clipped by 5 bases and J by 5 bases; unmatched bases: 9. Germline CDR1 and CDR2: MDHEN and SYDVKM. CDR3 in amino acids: CASSPPSGRASETQYF. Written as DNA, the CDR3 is TGTGCCAGCAGTCCACCTAGCGGGAGGGCCTCCGAGACCCAGTACTTC.

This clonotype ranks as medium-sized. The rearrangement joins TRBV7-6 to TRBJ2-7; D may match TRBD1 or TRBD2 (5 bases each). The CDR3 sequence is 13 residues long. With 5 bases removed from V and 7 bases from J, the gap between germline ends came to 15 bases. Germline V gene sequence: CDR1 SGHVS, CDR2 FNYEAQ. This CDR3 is CASSPGWGWEQYF. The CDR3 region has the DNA TGTGCCAGCAGCCCGGGGTGGGGCTGGGAGCAGTACTTC.

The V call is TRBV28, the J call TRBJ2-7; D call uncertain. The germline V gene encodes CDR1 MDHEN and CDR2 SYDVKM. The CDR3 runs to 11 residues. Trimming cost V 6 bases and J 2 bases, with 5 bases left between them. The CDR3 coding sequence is TGTGCCAGCAGCCCCGCCTACGAGCAGTACTTC. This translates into CASSPAYEQYF.

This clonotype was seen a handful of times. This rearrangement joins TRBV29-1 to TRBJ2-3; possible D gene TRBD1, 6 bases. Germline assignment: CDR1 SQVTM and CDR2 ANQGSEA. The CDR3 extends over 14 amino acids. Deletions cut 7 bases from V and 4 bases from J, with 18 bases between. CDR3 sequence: CSAGWAGDSDTQYF. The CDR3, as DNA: TGCAGCGCCGGATGGGCAGGGGATTCAGATACGCAGTATTTT.

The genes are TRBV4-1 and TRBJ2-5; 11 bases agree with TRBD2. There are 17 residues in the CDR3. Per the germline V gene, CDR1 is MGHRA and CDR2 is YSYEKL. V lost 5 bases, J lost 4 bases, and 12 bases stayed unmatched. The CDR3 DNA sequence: TGCGCCAGCAGCGCAGGAACTAGCGGGAGTTGGATAGAGACCCAGTACTTC. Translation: CASSAGTSGSWIETQYF.

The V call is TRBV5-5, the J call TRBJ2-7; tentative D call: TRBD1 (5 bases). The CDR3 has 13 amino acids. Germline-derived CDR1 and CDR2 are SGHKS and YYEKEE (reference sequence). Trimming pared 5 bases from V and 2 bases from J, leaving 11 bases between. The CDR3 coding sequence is TGTGCCAGCAGGGCGGACATAGCCTACGAGCAGTACTTC. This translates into CASRADIAYEQYF.

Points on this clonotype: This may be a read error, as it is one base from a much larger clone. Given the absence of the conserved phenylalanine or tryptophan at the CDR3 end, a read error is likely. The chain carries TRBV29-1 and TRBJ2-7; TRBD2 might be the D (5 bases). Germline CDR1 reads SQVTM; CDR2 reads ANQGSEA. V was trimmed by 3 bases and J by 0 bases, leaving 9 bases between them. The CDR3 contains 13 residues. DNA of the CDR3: TGCAGCGTTGACCCCGGGGACTCCTACGAGCAGTACCTC. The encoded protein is CSVDPGDSYEQYL.

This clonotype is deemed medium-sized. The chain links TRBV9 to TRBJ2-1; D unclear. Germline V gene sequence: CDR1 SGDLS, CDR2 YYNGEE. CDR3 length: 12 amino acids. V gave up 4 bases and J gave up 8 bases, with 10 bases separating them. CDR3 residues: CASSPPSDEQFF. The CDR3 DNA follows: TGTGCCAGCAGCCCCCCGTCTGATGAGCAGTTCTTC.

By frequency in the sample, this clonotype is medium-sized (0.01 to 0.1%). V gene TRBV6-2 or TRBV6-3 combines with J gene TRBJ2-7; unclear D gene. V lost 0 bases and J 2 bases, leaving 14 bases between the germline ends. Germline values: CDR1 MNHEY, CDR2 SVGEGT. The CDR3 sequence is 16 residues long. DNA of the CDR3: TGTGCCAGCAGTTACTCCGCGGAAGGGCCCCCCTACGAGCAGTACTTC. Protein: CASSYSAEGPPYEQYF.

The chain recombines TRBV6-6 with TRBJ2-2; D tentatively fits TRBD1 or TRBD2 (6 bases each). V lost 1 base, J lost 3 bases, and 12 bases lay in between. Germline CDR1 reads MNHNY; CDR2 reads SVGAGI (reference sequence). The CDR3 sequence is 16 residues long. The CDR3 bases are TGTGCCAGCAGTTACTTTTGGGGGGCGGACACCGGGGAGCTGTTTTTT. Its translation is CASSYFWGADTGELFF.

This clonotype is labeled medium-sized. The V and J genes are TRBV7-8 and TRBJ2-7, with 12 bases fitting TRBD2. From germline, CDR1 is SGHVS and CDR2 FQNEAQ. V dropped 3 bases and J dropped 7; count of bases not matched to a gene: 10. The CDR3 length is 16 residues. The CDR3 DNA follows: TGTGCCAGCAGCTTCCTAGCGGGAGGGCCCTTCGAGGAGCAGTACTTC. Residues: CASSFLAGGPFEEQYF.

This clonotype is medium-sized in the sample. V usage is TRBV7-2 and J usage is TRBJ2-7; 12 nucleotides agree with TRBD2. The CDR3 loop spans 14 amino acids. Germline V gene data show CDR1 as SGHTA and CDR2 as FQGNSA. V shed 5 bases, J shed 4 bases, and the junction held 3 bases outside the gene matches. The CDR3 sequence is CASSETSGSYEQYF. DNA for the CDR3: TGTGCCAGCAGCGAGACTAGCGGGAGTTACGAGCAGTACTTC.

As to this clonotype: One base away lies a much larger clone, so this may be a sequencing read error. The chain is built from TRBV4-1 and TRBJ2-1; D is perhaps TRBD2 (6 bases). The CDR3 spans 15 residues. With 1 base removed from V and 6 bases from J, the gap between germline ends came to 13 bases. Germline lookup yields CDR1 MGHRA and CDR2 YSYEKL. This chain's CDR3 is CASSQVWDSRNEQFF. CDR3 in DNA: TGCGCCAGCAGCCAAGTCTGGGACTCCCGCAATGAGCAGTTCTTC.